This record concerns one TCR beta chain sequence. The sample belongs to a study of cytomegalovirus exposure and HLA in healthy donors. The V and J ends lost 6 bases and 7 bases, in that order; junction bases with no gene match: 7. Per the germline V gene, CDR1 is SNHLY and CDR2 is FYNNEI. The CDR3 consists of 13 residues. The PCR ran on 60 Vbeta and 13 Jbeta primers. Sequencing used immunoSEQ multiplex PCR; TCRdb keeps in-frame clones, though not all of them. This sample's clone table lists roughly 51,000 clones. The sequence came from a woman in her 50s in good health and CMV-seropositive. Sequencing used PBMCs. V is TRBV2 and J is TRBJ1-2, with 8 bases lining up with TRBD1. CDR3 protein: CASRPDRDSGYTF. The CDR3 DNA follows: TGTGCCAGCAGACCGGACAGGGATAGTGGCTACACCTTC.